Following are 7 T cell receptor beta chains from one sample sequenced in a study of T cells in Graves' hyperthyroidism and ophthalmopathy. Using RNA transcripts as the source, TCR beta CDR3 regions were amplified. During a first-round RT-PCR of the TCR CDR3, the HTBI primer set was used. MiXCR, run by TCRdb on the multiplex PCR reads, gives a single entry per CDR3 protein. The sample includes around 700,000 distinct CDR3 sequences, around a sixth of them seen just once. Source material: blood. The receptors derive from a woman aged 45-65 years with Graves' hyperthyroidism that later progressed to Graves' ophthalmopathy.

Only a few counts were recorded for this clonotype. This sequence joins TRBV5-6 and TRBJ1-1; D gene ambiguous. Germline CDR1 and CDR2: SGHDT and YYEEEE. The CDR3 loop spans 15 amino acids. V lost 5 bases to trimming and J lost 5 bases, with 19 bases between them. The CDR3: CASRNGDGPGTEAFF. The CDR3 bases are TGTGCCAGCAGAAACGGAGACGGGCCCGGGACTGAAGCTTTCTTT.

At least ten counts were recorded for this clonotype. The J gene is TRBJ2-2, the V gene TRBV11-2, with D tentatively TRBD1 or TRBD2 (6 bases each). CDR3 length equals 15 residues. Germline lookup yields CDR1 SGHAT and CDR2 FQNNGV. The germline V and J ends were trimmed by 5 bases and 7 bases, with 17 bases remaining between them. The CDR3 DNA is TGTGCCAGCAGCACCGAGGTGGGGGGCAACGGGGAGCTGTTTTTT. Encoded protein: CASSTEVGGNGELFF.

The DNA for the CDR3 is TGCGCCAGCACCCCAGGTTACACAGATACGCAGTATTTT. It encodes CASTPGYTDTQYF. The chain carries TRBV10-2 and TRBJ2-3; D is unresolved. This CDR3 is 13 amino acids long. Germline assignment: CDR1 WSHSY and CDR2 SAAADI. V dropped 7 bases and J dropped 2 bases, with 10 bases sitting between them.

There are a few counts of this clonotype. This chain links TRBV20-1 with TRBJ1-3; D unresolved. CDR3 length: 14 amino acids. Germline CDR1 DFQATT, CDR2 SNEGSKA (reference sequence). Trimming cost V 5 bases and J 0 bases, with 11 bases left between them. The CDR3 bases are TGCAGTGCTCACCTCACGAGCTCTGGAAACACCATATATTTT. It codes for CSAHLTSSGNTIYF.

This clonotype was detected ten times or more. V is TRBV30 and J is TRBJ1-5; 9 bases are shared with TRBD1. V lost 3 bases, J lost 6 bases, and 9 bases stayed unmatched. Germline V gene sequence: CDR1 GTSNPN, CDR2 SVGIG (reference sequence). The CDR3 is 15 residues long. The CDR3 protein is CAWRPGTGISQPQHF. CDR3 DNA sequence: TGTGCCTGGAGGCCCGGGACAGGGATAAGTCAGCCCCAGCATTTT. The whole variable domain, filled in from reference TRBV30 and TRBJ1-5, reads SQTIHQWPATLVQPVGSPLSLECTVEGTSNPNLYWYRQAAGRGLQLLFYSVGIGQISSEVPQNLSASRPQDRQFILSSKKLLLSDSGFYLCAWRPGTGISQPQHFGDGTRLSIL.

V is TRBV9 and J is TRBJ2-5, with 8 bases that match TRBD1. The CDR3 is 16 residues long. V shed 0 bases, J shed 3 bases, and the junction held 7 bases outside the gene matches. CDR1 and CDR2 from the germline V gene are SGDLS and YYNGEE. The CDR3 region has the DNA TGTGCCAGCAGCGTAGCTGCGGACAGGGTTGAAGAGACCCAGTACTTC. Translated, it gives CASSVAADRVEETQYF.

The V and J genes are TRBV7-3 and TRBJ2-2; D is possibly TRBD2 (5 bases). This CDR3 has 16 residues. Germline V gene sequence: CDR1 SGHTA, CDR2 FQGTGA. Trimming left V 2 bases short and J 5 bases short, with 15 bases between. The CDR3 DNA sequence: TGTGCCAGCAGCTTACCTCGGTCGGGGTTTACCGGGGAGCTGTTTTTT. Translated: CASSLPRSGFTGELFF.